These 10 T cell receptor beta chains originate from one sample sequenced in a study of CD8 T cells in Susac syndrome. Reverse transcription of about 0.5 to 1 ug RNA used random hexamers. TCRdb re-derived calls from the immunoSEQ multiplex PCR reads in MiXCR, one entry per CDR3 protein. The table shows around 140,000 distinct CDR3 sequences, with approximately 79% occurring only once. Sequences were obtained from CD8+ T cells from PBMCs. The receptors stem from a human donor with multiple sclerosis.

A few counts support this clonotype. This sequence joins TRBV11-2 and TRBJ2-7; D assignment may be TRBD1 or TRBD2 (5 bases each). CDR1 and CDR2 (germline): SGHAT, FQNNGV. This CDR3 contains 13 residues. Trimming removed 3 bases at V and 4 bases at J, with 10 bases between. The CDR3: CASSLRGRYEQYV. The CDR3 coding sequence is TGTGCCAGCAGCTTGAGGGGTAGGTACGAGCAGTACGTC.

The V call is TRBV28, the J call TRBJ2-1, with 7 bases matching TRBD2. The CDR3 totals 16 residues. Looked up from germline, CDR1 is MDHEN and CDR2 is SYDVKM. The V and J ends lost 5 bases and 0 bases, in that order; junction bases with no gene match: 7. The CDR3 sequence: CASSVGLTPSYNEQFF. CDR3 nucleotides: TGTGCCAGCAGTGTGGGACTAACCCCCTCCTACAATGAGCAGTTCTTC.

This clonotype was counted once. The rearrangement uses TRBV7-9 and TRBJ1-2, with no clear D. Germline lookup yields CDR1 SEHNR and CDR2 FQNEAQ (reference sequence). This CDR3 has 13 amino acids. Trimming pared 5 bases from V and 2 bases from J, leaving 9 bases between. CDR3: CASSRPGNYGYTF. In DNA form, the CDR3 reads TGTGCCAGCAGCCGTCCGGGAAACTATGGCTACACCTTC. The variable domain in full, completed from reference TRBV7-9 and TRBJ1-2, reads DTGVSQNPRHKITKRGQNVTFRCDPISEHNRLYWYRQTLGQGPEFLTYFQNEAQLEKSRLLSDRFSAERPKGSFSTLEIQRTEQGDSAMYLCASSRPGNYGYTFGSGTRLTVV.

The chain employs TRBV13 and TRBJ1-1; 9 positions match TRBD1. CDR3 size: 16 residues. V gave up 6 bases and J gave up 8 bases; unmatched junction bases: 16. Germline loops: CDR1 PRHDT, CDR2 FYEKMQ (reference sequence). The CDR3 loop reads CASRIKTGTGTLEAFF. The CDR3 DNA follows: TGTGCCAGCAGAATAAAGACCGGGACAGGGACTTTGGAAGCTTTCTTT.

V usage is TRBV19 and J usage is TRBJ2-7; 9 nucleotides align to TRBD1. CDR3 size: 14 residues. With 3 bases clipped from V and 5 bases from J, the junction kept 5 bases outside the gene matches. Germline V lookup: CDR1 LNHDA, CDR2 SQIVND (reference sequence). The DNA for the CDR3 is TGTGCCAGTAGTATCGGGACAGGGCTCCACGAGCAGTACTTC. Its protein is CASSIGTGLHEQYF. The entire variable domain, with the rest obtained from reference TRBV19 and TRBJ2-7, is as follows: DGGITQSPKYLFRKEGQNVTLSCEQNLNHDAMYWYRQDPGQGLRLIYYSQIVNDFQKGDIAEGYSVSREKKESFPLTVTSAQKNPTAFYLCASSIGTGLHEQYFGPGTRLTVT.

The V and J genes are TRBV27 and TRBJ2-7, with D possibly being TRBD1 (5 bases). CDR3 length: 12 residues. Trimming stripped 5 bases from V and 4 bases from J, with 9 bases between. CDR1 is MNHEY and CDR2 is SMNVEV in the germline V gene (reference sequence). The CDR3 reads CASSTPGYEQYF. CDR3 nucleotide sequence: TGTGCCAGCAGTACTCCAGGGTACGAGCAGTACTTC.

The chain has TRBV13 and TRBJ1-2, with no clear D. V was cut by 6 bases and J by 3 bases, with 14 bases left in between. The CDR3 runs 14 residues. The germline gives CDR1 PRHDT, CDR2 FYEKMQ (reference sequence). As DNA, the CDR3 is TGTGCCAGCAGGGGCCGTTCAACACACTATGGCTACACCTTC. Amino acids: CASRGRSTHYGYTF. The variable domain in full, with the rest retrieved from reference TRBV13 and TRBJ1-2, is AAGVIQSPRHLIKEKRETATLKCYPIPRHDTVYWYQQGPGQDPQFLISFYEKMQSDKGSIPDRFSAQQFSDYHSELNMSSLELGDSALYFCASRGRSTHYGYTFGSGTRLTVV.

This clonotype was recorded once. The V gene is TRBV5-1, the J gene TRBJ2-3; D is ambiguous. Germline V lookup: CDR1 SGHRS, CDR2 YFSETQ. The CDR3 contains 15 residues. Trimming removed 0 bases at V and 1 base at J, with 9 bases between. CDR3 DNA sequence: TGCGCCAGCAGCTTGGATCCGCGAGGCACAGATACGCAGTATTTT. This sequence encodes CASSLDPRGTDTQYF.

As DNA, the CDR3 is TGTGCCAGCAGCTTCGCCGGGGGGGGGACAGATACGCAGTATTTT. This codes for CASSFAGGGTDTQYF. The chain joins TRBV7-2 to TRBJ2-3; the match to TRBD2 covers 8 bases. Germline CDR1 is SGHTA and CDR2 is FQGNSA. V trimming: 3 bases; J trimming: 3 bases; junction bases outside the gene matches: 5. This CDR3 has 15 residues.

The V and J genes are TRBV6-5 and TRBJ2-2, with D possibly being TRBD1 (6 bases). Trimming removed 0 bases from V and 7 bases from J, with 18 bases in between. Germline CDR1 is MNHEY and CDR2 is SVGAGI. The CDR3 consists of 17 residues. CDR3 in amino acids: CASSYSVATGTIGELFF. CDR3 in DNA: TGTGCCAGCAGTTACTCCGTTGCCACAGGGACGATCGGGGAGCTGTTTTTT.